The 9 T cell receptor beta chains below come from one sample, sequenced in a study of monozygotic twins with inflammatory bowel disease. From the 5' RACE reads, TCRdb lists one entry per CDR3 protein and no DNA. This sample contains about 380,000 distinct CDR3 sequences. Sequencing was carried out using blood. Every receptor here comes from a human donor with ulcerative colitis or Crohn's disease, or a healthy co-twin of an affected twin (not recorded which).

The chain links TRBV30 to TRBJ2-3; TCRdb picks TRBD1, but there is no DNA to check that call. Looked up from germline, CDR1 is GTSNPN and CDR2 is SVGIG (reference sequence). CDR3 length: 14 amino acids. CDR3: CAWSVPGGVNTQYF.

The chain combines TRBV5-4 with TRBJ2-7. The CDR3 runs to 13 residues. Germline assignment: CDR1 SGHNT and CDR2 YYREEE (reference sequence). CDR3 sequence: CASSLVRGHEQYF.

This chain's CDR3 is CAISGQGDIQYF. The rearrangement uses TRBV10-3 and TRBJ2-4; TCRdb reports TRBD1, a call that lacks DNA to check it against. Germline V lookup: CDR1 ENHRY, CDR2 SYGVKD. The CDR3 loop spans 12 amino acids.

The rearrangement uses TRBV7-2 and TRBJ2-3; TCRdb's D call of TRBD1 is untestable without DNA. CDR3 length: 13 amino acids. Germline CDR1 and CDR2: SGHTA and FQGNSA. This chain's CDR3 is CASSVDRPDTQYF.

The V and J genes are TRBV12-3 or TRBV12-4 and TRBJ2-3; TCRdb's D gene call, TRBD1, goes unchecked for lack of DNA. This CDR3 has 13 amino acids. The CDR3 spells CASSTLGADTQYF.

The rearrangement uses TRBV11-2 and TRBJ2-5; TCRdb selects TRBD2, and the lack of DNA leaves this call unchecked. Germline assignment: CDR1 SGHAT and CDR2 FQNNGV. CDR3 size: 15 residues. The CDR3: CASSLRTSGGETQYF.

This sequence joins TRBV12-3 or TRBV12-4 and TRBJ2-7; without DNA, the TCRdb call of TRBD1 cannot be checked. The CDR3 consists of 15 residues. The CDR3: CASSLASGASYEQYF.

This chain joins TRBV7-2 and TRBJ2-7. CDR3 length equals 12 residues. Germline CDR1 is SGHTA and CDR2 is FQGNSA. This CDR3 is CASSTHSYEQYF.

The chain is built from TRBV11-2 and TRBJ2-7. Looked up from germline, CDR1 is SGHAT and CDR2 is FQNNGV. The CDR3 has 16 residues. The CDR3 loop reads CASSLDGGMSSYEQYF. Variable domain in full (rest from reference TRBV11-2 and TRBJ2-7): EAGVAQSPRYKIIEKRQSVAFWCNPISGHATLYWYQQILGQGPKLLIQFQNNGVVDDSQLPKDRFSAERLKGVDSTLKIQPAKLEDSAVYLCASSLDGGMSSYEQYFGPGTRLTVT.